The source of this TCR beta chain is a study of blood T cells in healthy people across ages. Sample-barcoded 5' priming and a J-beta primer mix drove a second PCR of about 6 to 11 cycles. TCRdb itself ran the 5' RACE reads through MiXCR, one entry per CDR3 protein. Here the sample spans 780,000 or so distinct CDR3 sequences, around a quarter being singletons. These same data were also listed under a study on T cells of mothers and their children.

The sample comprised blood. The origin of this receptor is a boy aged 5-17 years in good health.

Here the CDR3 DNA reads TGCAGTGCTATGAAACAGGACAGGGGGAGGACCGGGGAGCTGTTTTTT. Translating it yields CSAMKQDRGRTGELFF. This chain joins TRBV20-1 and TRBJ2-2; 10 bases match TRBD1. CDR3 size: 16 residues. After removal of 4 bases from V and 5 bases from J, the junction contained 10 bases not matched to a gene. Per germline, CDR1 DFQATT and CDR2 SNEGSKA (reference sequence).